The 5 T cell receptor beta chains in this list originate from one sample, sequenced in a study of control samples from healthy donors and cancer patients. Repertoires were generated with immunoSEQ multiplex PCR, while TCRdb's copy carries only in-frame clones and drops some. The table has around 200,000 clones, just under 95% seen once. The sample taken for sequencing was blood. The receptors here all came from a man aged 18 to 30 in good health.

The V and J genes are TRBV9 and TRBJ2-1, with a weak D call TRBD2 (6 bases). The germline V and J ends were trimmed by 0 bases and 0 bases, with 10 bases remaining between them. The CDR3 is 16 amino acids. Germline loops: CDR1 SGDLS, CDR2 YYNGEE. For the CDR3, the DNA is TGTGCCAGCAGCGTAGGCGGGATTAGCTCCTACAATGAGCAGTTCTTC. Translation: CASSVGGISSYNEQFF.

The chain joins TRBV5-5 to TRBJ2-7; D not resolved. Trimming pared 1 base from V and 5 bases from J, leaving 7 bases between. The length of the CDR3 is 12 residues. Germline V gene sequence: CDR1 SGHKS, CDR2 YYEKEE (reference sequence). The CDR3 reads CASSLLSDEQYF. CDR3 nucleotides: TGTGCCAGCAGCTTGTTAAGCGACGAGCAGTACTTC.

As for this clone: Other DNA sequences in this sample translate to the same CDR3. V gene TRBV3-1 (or the pseudogene TRBV3-2) combines with J gene TRBJ2-1; perhaps TRBD2 as D (5 bases). Germline-derived CDR1 and CDR2 are LGHDT and YNNKEL (reference sequence). V dropped 1 base and J dropped 10 bases, with 8 bases sitting between them. The CDR3 consists of 12 residues. In DNA form, the CDR3 reads TGTGCCAGCAGCCAAGCCGGCGGGGAGCAGTTCTTC. This translates into CASSQAGGEQFF.

This sequence joins TRBV6-1 and TRBJ2-3; D is unclear. Germline CDR1 MNHNS, CDR2 SASEGT. CDR3 length: 15 residues. Deletions cut 2 bases from V and 2 bases from J, with 11 bases between. CDR3 sequence: CASSESSINTDTQYF. DNA of the CDR3: TGTGCCAGCAGTGAATCCTCCATTAACACAGATACGCAGTATTTT.

Concerning this clone itself: Other DNA sequences in this sample translate to the same CDR3. In DNA, the CDR3 is TGTGCCAGCAATAGAGGGAATCAGCCCCAGCATTTT. Its protein is CASNRGNQPQHF. This chain uses TRBV6-5 with TRBJ1-5; D unclear. The CDR3 spans 12 residues. V was pared by 7 bases and J by 4 bases, with 8 bases between. Germline V lookup: CDR1 MNHEY, CDR2 SVGAGI.